This TCR beta chain was recorded in a study of CD8 T cells in Susac syndrome. The study's findings and limits: The relatively small number of individuals in the TCR sequencing and HLA analysis was acknowledged by the study.

An input of about 0.5 to 1 ug of RNA was subjected to reverse transcription using random hexamers. The TCR beta CDR3 was amplified by immunoSEQ multiplex PCR across 54 Vbeta, 13 Jbeta. TCRdb itself ran the immunoSEQ multiplex PCR reads through MiXCR, one entry per CDR3 protein. The sample lists fewer than 150,000 distinct CDR3 sequences; nearly 95% were seen once. TEMRA cells were FACS-enriched, unlike CD8+ and CD4+ T cells, which were negatively isolated. In regard to this clonotype: The antigen is unknown.

The TCR was taken from a human donor in good health. Sequencing was carried out using CD8+ T cells from PBMCs.

CDR3 region: CSVEDVGGGYTF. Here the CDR3 DNA reads TGCAGCGTAGAGGACGTCGGCGGGGGCTACACCTTC. The chain couples TRBV29-1 to TRBJ1-2; unclear D gene. The ends were cut back, 6 bases at V and 8 bases at J, with 16 bases in the middle. The CDR3 totals 12 residues. Germline CDR1 is SQVTM and CDR2 is ANQGSEA.